This T cell receptor (beta chain) was found in a study of long-term antiretroviral therapy in people with HIV. Study-level background: A decade or so separates the oldest specimens from the later 2015 immediate-ART recommendation. Findings of the study overall: Pre-ART clonal expansions dominated every time point's repertoire.

Run at survey level, the immunoSEQ assay was version v3.0. Sequencing used immunoSEQ multiplex PCR; TCRdb keeps in-frame clones, though not all of them. In the table there are some 35,000 clones, 65% to 80% of which are singletons. Per individual, the PBMC samples numbered at least one pre-ART and at least two post-ART. With regard to this clone: Antigen unknown.

The trim removed 5 bases at V and 0 bases at J, leaving 3 bases unmatched. The CDR3 has 14 amino acids. Germline loops: CDR1 MNHEY, CDR2 SVGAGI. This chain connects TRBV6-5 to TRBJ2-7; 8 nucleotides line up with TRBD1. This sequence was found in a middle-aged man with HIV. The sample was unsorted PBMCs, taken 3 years after starting antiretroviral therapy. DNA of the CDR3: TGTGCCAGCAGTCGGGACAGGAGCTCCTACGAGCAGTACTTC. Translation gives CASSRDRSSYEQYF.